This T cell receptor beta chain derives from a study of blood T cell repertoires in COVID-19. Study details: Collection of acute and convalescent COVID-19 samples took place in the United States, Italy and Spain.

This clone was recorded only once. Generated by immunoSEQ multiplex PCR, the TCRdb table keeps only in-frame clones and is missing some. The data hold 45,000 to 60,000 clones, with around 73% observed a single time. Trimming removed 0 bases from V and 16 bases from J, with 16 bases in between. This CDR3 is built from 12 residues. Germline V gene data show CDR1 as GTSNPN and CDR2 as SVGIG (reference sequence). This clonotype originated in a woman aged 45 to 65 with acute COVID-19. The genes are TRBV30 and TRBJ1-5; D unclear. Sequencing was done on a sample of PBMCs or T cells enriched from blood (not recorded which). This chain's CDR3 is CAWSVRGDLFHF. The CDR3 DNA sequence: TGTGCCTGGAGTGTACGTGGAGACCTTTTTCATTTT.